Each of the 28 T cell receptor beta chains below was sequenced from the same sample in a study of beta chain features in type 1 diabetes. The sequenced template was cDNA made from the entire isolated RNA. Data came from immunoSEQ multiplex PCR; TCRdb stores just in-frame clones and leaves some out. Of under 350,000 clones in the sample, 8% were seen once. Sequencing was carried out using central memory CD4+ T cells from blood. The receptors stem from a woman aged 18-30 years in good health.

This clone has a handful of counts. The chain combines TRBV7-3 with TRBJ1-1; a weak D match, TRBD1 (5 bases). In germline, CDR1 is SGHTA, CDR2 FQGTGA. Between the trimmed V and J ends, which lost 5 bases and 10 bases, there was a span of 11 bases. This CDR3 region has 11 residues. CDR3 in DNA: TGTGCCAGCAGCCTGGGGGTCGGAGCTTTCTTT. This sequence encodes CASSLGVGAFF.

The chain links TRBV6-6 to TRBJ1-3; no reliable D call. V was pared by 2 bases and J by 4 bases, with 12 bases between. The CDR3 extends over 15 amino acids. The germline V gene encodes CDR1 MNHNY and CDR2 SVGAGI (reference sequence). The CDR3 nucleotides read TGTGCCAGCAGTTACGAGCGAGCGAGGGGAAACACCATATATTTT. This translates into CASSYERARGNTIYF.

The genes are TRBV20-1 and TRBJ2-1; D ambiguous. From germline, CDR1 is DFQATT and CDR2 SNEGSKA (reference sequence). Trimming shortened V by 3 bases and J by 9 bases, and 6 bases separated the two germline ends. The CDR3 has 10 amino acids. The CDR3 DNA follows: TGCAGTGCTAGGGTGCGTGAGCAGTTCTTC. It yields the protein CSARVREQFF.

As to this clone: The same CDR3 also results from other DNA sequences found in this sample. The rearrangement joins TRBV18 to TRBJ2-5; D is possibly TRBD2 (6 bases). CDR1 and CDR2 from the germline V gene are KGHSH and LQKENI. Deletions cut 3 bases from V and 5 bases from J, with 10 bases between. The CDR3 contains 13 residues. The CDR3 spells CASSPGLSETQYF. In DNA, the CDR3 is TGTGCCAGCTCACCGGGACTCTCGGAGACCCAGTACTTC.

V and J are TRBV7-6 and TRBJ1-4, with D maybe TRBD1 (6 bases). This CDR3 is built from 14 residues. The germline V and J ends were trimmed by 2 bases and 8 bases, with 12 bases remaining between them. Germline lookup yields CDR1 SGHVS and CDR2 FNYEAQ. The DNA for the CDR3 is TGTGCCAGCAGCTTACAGGGGATTCAGGAAAAACTGTTTTTT. Protein sequence: CASSLQGIQEKLFF.

The V and J genes are TRBV7-7 and TRBJ1-6; 7 nucleotides line up with TRBD1. The CDR3 sequence is 13 residues long. Trimming cost V 1 base and J 10 bases; bases outside gene matches: 1. CDR1 and CDR2 from the germline V gene are SSHAT and FNYEAQ (reference sequence). CDR3 DNA: TGTGCCAGCAGCTTAGAAGGGGGCTCACCCCTCCACTTT. Protein: CASSLEGGSPLHF.

V gene TRBV9 combines with J gene TRBJ2-1; D call uncertain. The germline CDR1 and CDR2 sequences are SGDLS and YYNGEE. The germline V and J ends were trimmed by 0 bases and 10 bases, with 14 bases remaining between them. This CDR3 spans 14 amino acids. The CDR3 protein is CASSVENQRREQFF. As DNA, the CDR3 is TGTGCCAGCAGCGTAGAGAACCAAAGGCGAGAGCAGTTCTTC.

This clone was detected ten times or more. The chain uses TRBV5-1 and TRBJ2-1; unclear D gene. V was trimmed by 0 bases and J by 9 bases, leaving 7 bases between them. The CDR3 runs to 12 residues. Germline lookup yields CDR1 SGHRS and CDR2 YFSETQ. CDR3 nucleotides: TGCGCCAGCAGCTTGGAAGCATTTGAGCAGTTCTTC. This translates into CASSLEAFEQFF.

Only a few counts were recorded for this clone. In nucleotides, the CDR3 is TGCAGCGCTGCCCCTCCGCGGTTGATTGAAGCTTTCTTT. Encoded protein: CSAAPPRLIEAFF. The chain has TRBV29-1 and TRBJ1-1; no firm D call. The germline gives CDR1 SQVTM, CDR2 ANQGSEA. The ends were cut back, 7 bases at V and 7 bases at J, with 19 bases in the middle. The length of the CDR3 is 13 residues.

This clone was detected many times. J is TRBJ1-1 and V is TRBV4-1; D unclear. The germline CDR1 and CDR2 sequences are MGHRA and YSYEKL. The CDR3 contains 15 residues. V was pared by 1 base and J by 1 base, with 10 bases between. The CDR3 region is CASSQVPGPNTEAFF. The CDR3 DNA reads TGCGCCAGCAGCCAAGTGCCGGGCCCGAACACTGAAGCTTTCTTT.

This clone showed up just a few times. The chain employs TRBV5-4 and TRBJ1-2; D is undetermined. The ends were cut back, 0 bases at V and 5 bases at J, with 14 bases in the middle. This CDR3 has 15 amino acids. CDR1 and CDR2 (germline): SGHNT, YYREEE (reference sequence). The CDR3: CASSLGVIAEYGYTF. The CDR3 nucleotides read TGTGCCAGCAGCTTGGGGGTTATCGCTGAATATGGCTACACCTTC.

The table lists this clone with a few counts. This chain links TRBV5-1 with TRBJ2-7; the D gene is possibly TRBD1 (6 bases). This CDR3 has 14 amino acids. Per the germline V gene, CDR1 is SGHRS and CDR2 is YFSETQ. V was trimmed by 4 bases and J by 7 bases, leaving 18 bases between them. The CDR3: CASSIGQTNGEQYF. The CDR3 nucleotides read TGCGCCAGCAGCATCGGACAGACTAATGGGGAGCAGTACTTC.

This clone was counted between two and nine times. The chain employs TRBV28 and TRBJ1-5; D unresolved. Germline CDR1 is MDHEN and CDR2 is SYDVKM. CDR3 length: 12 residues. V dropped 7 bases and J dropped 3 bases, with 7 bases sitting between them. The CDR3 coding sequence is TGTGCCAGCACACTGAACAATCAGCCCCAGCATTTT. The encoded protein is CASTLNNQPQHF.

In this sample, this clone turned up a few times. This rearrangement joins TRBV5-1 to TRBJ2-6; D assignment may be TRBD1 or TRBD2 (5 bases each). Germline values: CDR1 SGHRS, CDR2 YFSETQ. The CDR3 sequence is 18 residues long. Trimming pared 3 bases from V and 0 bases from J, leaving 16 bases between. Written as DNA, the CDR3 is TGCGCCAGCAGCTGGCCCGAGGGACGGAGCTCTGGGGCCAACGTCCTGACTTTC. Translation: CASSWPEGRSSGANVLTF.

Details on this clone: Other DNA sequences of this sample code for an identical CDR3. J is TRBJ1-5 and V is TRBV7-2, with D unclear. This CDR3 is 14 amino acids long. V gave up 4 bases and J gave up 2 bases, with 9 bases separating them. In germline, CDR1 is SGHTA, CDR2 FQGNSA. CDR3 coding DNA: TGTGCCAGCAGCTCCCTTGGGGGCAATCAGCCCCAGCATTTT. Translating it yields CASSSLGGNQPQHF.

This clone was found a few times. CDR3 coding DNA: TGTGCCAGCAGTTTAGAAGGGAGGGGGAGCAATCAGCCCCAGCATTTT. This encodes CASSLEGRGSNQPQHF. The chain joins TRBV28 to TRBJ1-5; the D gene is possibly TRBD1 (6 bases). This CDR3 comprises 16 residues. V was cut by 2 bases and J by 1 base, with 12 bases left in between. The V gene's germline CDR1 is MDHEN and CDR2 SYDVKM. The full variable domain, its missing parts supplied by reference TRBV28 and TRBJ1-5, is DVKVTQSSRYLVKRTGEKVFLECVQDMDHENMFWYRQDPGLGLRLIYFSYDVKMKEKGDIPEGYSVSREKKERFSLILESASTNQTSMYLCASSLEGRGSNQPQHFGDGTRLSIL.

The chain couples TRBV7-3 to TRBJ2-3; D not certain. V was pared by 3 bases and J by 2 bases, with 3 bases between. CDR1 and CDR2 from the germline V gene are SGHTA and FQGTGA. There are 12 residues in the CDR3. CDR3 residues: CASSFYTDTQYF. DNA of the CDR3: TGTGCCAGCAGCTTTTACACAGATACGCAGTATTTT.

This sequence joins TRBV2 and TRBJ1-6; tentative D call: TRBD1 (5 bases). The CDR3 is 13 residues long. V was cut by 7 bases and J by 10 bases, with 14 bases left in between. Germline CDR1 reads SNHLY; CDR2 reads FYNNEI. CDR3 sequence reads: CASKGRAGSPLHF. The DNA for the CDR3 is TGTGCCAGCAAGGGCAGGGCCGGATCACCCCTCCACTTT.

The chain uses TRBV7-8 and TRBJ2-7; D is undetermined. The CDR3 is 13 amino acids. Looked up from germline, CDR1 is SGHVS and CDR2 is FQNEAQ. V was pared by 3 bases and J by 4 bases, with 10 bases between. This CDR3 is CASSFGQLYEQYF. The DNA for the CDR3 is TGTGCCAGCAGCTTTGGGCAGTTGTACGAGCAGTACTTC.

Only a few counts were recorded for this clone. The chain has TRBV7-3 and TRBJ2-3, with D perhaps TRBD1 (6 bases). The germline V gene encodes CDR1 SGHTA and CDR2 FQGTGA. V was clipped by 3 bases and J by 8 bases, with 12 bases between them. CDR3 length: 13 amino acids. Here the CDR3 reads CASSLTGLVTQYF. The CDR3, as DNA: TGTGCCAGCAGCTTGACAGGCTTAGTTACGCAGTATTTT.

The chain has TRBV11-3 and TRBJ1-1; D ambiguous. CDR1 is SGHNT, CDR2 YENEEA, per germline. This CDR3 contains 16 residues. The ends were cut back, 0 bases at V and 2 bases at J, with 13 bases in the middle. This CDR3 is CASSLDARRRNTEAFF. CDR3 DNA sequence: TGTGCCAGCAGCTTAGATGCTCGACGGAGAAACACTGAAGCTTTCTTT.

This rearrangement joins TRBV5-4 to TRBJ2-6; no clear D gene. V dropped 5 bases and J dropped 0 bases, with 18 bases sitting between them. In germline, CDR1 is SGHNT, CDR2 YYREEE (reference sequence). The CDR3 extends over 18 amino acids. The CDR3 loop is CASRFGVFRSSGANVLTF. DNA of the CDR3: TGTGCCAGCAGGTTTGGGGTCTTCAGGAGCTCTGGGGCCAACGTCCTGACTTTC.

This clone has more than one count but fewer than ten. V is TRBV2 and J is TRBJ2-3; D is possibly TRBD2 (5 bases). Between the trimmed V and J ends, which lost 4 bases and 0 bases, there was a span of 8 bases. Germline CDR1 is SNHLY and CDR2 is FYNNEI. This CDR3 is 14 amino acids long. CDR3 region: CASSAWTSTDTQYF. As DNA, the CDR3 is TGTGCCAGCAGTGCCTGGACTAGCACAGATACGCAGTATTTT.

This clone was found many times. J is TRBJ2-7 and V is TRBV7-2; possibly TRBD1 for D (6 bases). Deletions cut 6 bases from V and 6 bases from J, with 15 bases between. Germline CDR1 is SGHTA and CDR2 is FQGNSA. The CDR3 contains 13 residues. CDR3 DNA: TGTGCCAGCAGGGCAAACAGGGAAGGCGAGCAGTACGTC. It yields the protein CASRANREGEQYV.

This clone was seen only a few times. The DNA for the CDR3 is TGTGCCAGCAGTTCCGAATGGACAGGGGAAACTGAAGCTTTCTTT. It translates to CASSSEWTGETEAFF. The V call is TRBV27, the J call TRBJ1-1, with 9 positions matching TRBD1. The CDR3 has 15 amino acids. In germline, CDR1 is MNHEY, CDR2 SMNVEV (reference sequence). V shed 4 bases and J 5 bases; nucleotides not matched to a gene: 8.

This chain connects TRBV7-2 to TRBJ2-1, with D unresolved. CDR3 length: 13 amino acids. Germline V gene data show CDR1 as SGHTA and CDR2 as FQGNSA. The V gene lost 5 bases and the J gene lost 4 bases, with 9 bases spanning the gap. DNA for the CDR3: TGTGCCAGCAGCCTTGGACCTTACAATGAGCAGTTCTTC. Translation: CASSLGPYNEQFF.

This clone was recorded many times. V gene TRBV5-5 combines with J gene TRBJ2-3, with TRBD2 as a possible D gene (5 bases). Trimming took 7 bases from V and 4 from J, leaving 19 bases between them. This CDR3 is built from 15 residues. Germline V CDR1 and CDR2: SGHKS, YYEKEE (reference sequence). The CDR3 protein is CASFLPGSRADTQYF. DNA of the CDR3: TGTGCCAGCTTTCTCCCGGGATCCCGGGCAGATACGCAGTATTTT.

This clone was seen a few times. V is TRBV28 and J is TRBJ1-5; D gene ambiguous. Per the germline V gene, CDR1 is MDHEN and CDR2 is SYDVKM. V lost 11 bases to trimming and J lost 5 bases, with 13 bases between them. The CDR3 runs 12 residues. The CDR3 region has the DNA TGTGCCTCTGGGTCCGGGGATCAGCCCCAGCATTTT. Its translation is CASGSGDQPQHF.